The sequence of this T cell receptor beta chain was determined in a study of T-cell reconstitution after alpha-beta-depleted transplantation in children. The table lists this clonotype with a few counts. As it was prepared, the TCRbeta library received unique molecular identifiers. From the PCR reads, TCRdb called clonotypes with MiXCR, one entry per CDR3 protein. Here the sample spans 250,000 to 300,000 distinct CDR3 sequences, 9.9% being singletons. Germline lookup yields CDR1 SGHRS and CDR2 YFSETQ. V was pared by 7 bases and J by 11 bases, with 21 bases between. This CDR3 region has 13 residues. The chain has TRBV5-1 and TRBJ1-1; D remains ambiguous. Sample: PBMCs from the stem cell graft donor, taken from the stem cell graft. The sequence came from a human donor who donated a stem cell graft to a child with SCID. As DNA, the CDR3 is TGCGCCAGCGGAAATATGGACTCTTCGGCGGCTTTCTTT. Its protein is CASGNMDSSAAFF. The full variable domain, rest sourced from reference TRBV5-1 and TRBJ1-1, is KAGVTQTPRYLIKTRGQQVTLSCSPISGHRSVSWYQQTPGQGLQFLFEYFSETQRNKGNFPGRFSGRQFSNSRSEMNVSTLELGDSALYLCASGNMDSSAAFFGQGTRLTVV.